The subject of this entry is one T cell receptor (beta chain). Its antigen is not identified. The PCR contained 60 Vbeta and 13 Jbeta primers. Measured with immunoSEQ multiplex PCR; TCRdb has only the in-frame clones, and not every one. Among about 140,000 clones, approximately 79% were seen once, and the ten largest hold over 1%. This sample is drawn from a study of cytomegalovirus exposure and HLA in healthy donors. Broader study findings: One cluster of highly shared sequence variants probably arose as a sequencing artifact.

Germline V lookup: CDR1 MNHEY, CDR2 SMNVEV (reference sequence). The trim removed 4 bases at V and 0 bases at J, leaving 3 bases unmatched. The CDR3 is made up of 15 amino acids. Sequencing was performed on PBMCs. V gene TRBV27 combines with J gene TRBJ2-1, with 7 bases that match TRBD1. The receptor's source is a female donor in good health and CMV-seronegative. The CDR3: CASSSDRSSYNEQFF. CDR3 nucleotide sequence: TGTGCCAGCAGTTCGGACAGGAGCTCCTACAATGAGCAGTTCTTC.